A selection of T cell receptor beta chains follows, all from one sample in a study of T cells after yellow fever vaccination. TCRdb passed the 5' RACE reads through MiXCR, listing each CDR3 protein once. The data show some 110,000 distinct CDR3 sequences, with roughly 8.9% seen just once and about 25% held by the top ten. The sample was CD8+ T cells sorted from PBMCs, taken 45 days after the yellow fever booster vaccination. These receptors all stem from a man between 25 and 39 years old who received the YFV17D yellow fever vaccine. Both conserved end residues are part of each CDR3. D genes are given only for firm matches. Size values are once, few and many counts, or a class for expanded clones, and some rows have none.

J | D | V | size | DNA | CDR3
TRBJ2-5 | TRBD2 | TRBV7-2 | many | TGTGCCAGCAGACCGGGGACTAGCGGAGCCCCAGGGACCCAGTACTTC | CASRPGTSGAPGTQYF
TRBJ2-5 | . | TRBV7-8 | few | TGTGCCAGCAGCCAAGGGTGGCGGGGACAAGAGACCCAGTACTTC | CASSQGWRGQETQYF
TRBJ2-7 | . | TRBV7-9 | many | TGTGCCAGCAGCTTAGTCGGGAACGAGCAGTACTTC | CASSLVGNEQYF
TRBJ2-1 | . | TRBV6-1 | many | TGTGCCAGCTCCGGGCAGATCTACAATGAGCAGTTCTTC | CASSGQIYNEQFF
TRBJ2-3 | TRBD2 | TRBV12-3/TRBV12-4 | . | TGTACCAGCACCGGGACAGAGACTAGCGGGAGGTTCACAGATACGCAGTATTTT | CTSTGTETSGRFTDTQYF
TRBJ1-6 | TRBD1 | TRBV6-2/TRBV6-3 | many | TGTGCCAGCAGTCTTCTAGATTCGGACAGGGCCGAGGAGGCGCCCCTCCACTTT | CASSLLDSDRAEEAPLHF
TRBJ2-2 | . | TRBV6-2/TRBV6-3 | many | TGTGCCAGCAGTTTACTGCTGGGAACCGGGGAGCTGTTTTTT | CASSLLLGTGELFF
TRBJ2-7 | TRBD1 | TRBV6-5 | many | TGTGCCAGCAGTTACTACAGGGGGTCCTACGAGCAGTACTTC | CASSYYRGSYEQYF
TRBJ1-1 | TRBD1 | TRBV4-3 | many | TGCGCCAGCAGCCAACTGACAGGGTCACGAACTGAAGCTTTCTTT | CASSQLTGSRTEAFF
TRBJ1-6 | TRBD1 | TRBV12-3/TRBV12-4 | many | TGTGCCAGCAGCTATCAATCGACAGGGTGGACACCCCTCCACTTT | CASSYQSTGWTPLHF
TRBJ2-1 | TRBD1 | TRBV29-1 | . | TGCAGCGACTTGACAGGGGGGGGGGAGCAGTTCTTC | CSDLTGGGEQFF
TRBJ2-1 | . | TRBV2 | few | TGTGCCAGCATAGACTTATCCAATGAGCAGTTCTTC | CASIDLSNEQFF
TRBJ1-1 | TRBD1 | TRBV9 | . | TGTGCCAGCAGCGTAGGCGGTGGGACAGGAGCTTTCTTT | CASSVGGGTGAFF
TRBJ2-2 | TRBD2 | TRBV7-9 | many | TGTGCCAGCAGCCAGCGATTAGCGGGTCCCACCGGGGAGCTGTTTTTT | CASSQRLAGPTGELFF
TRBJ2-1 | . | TRBV12-3/TRBV12-4 | many | TGTGCCAGCACTACAGGGAGTTACAATGAGCAGTTCTTC | CASTTGSYNEQFF
TRBJ2-1 | . | TRBV7-6 | many | TGTGCCAGCAGCCCTCCGGGACTGAACTACAATGAGCAGTTCTTC | CASSPPGLNYNEQFF
TRBJ2-7 | TRBD2 | TRBV20-1 | many | TGCAGTGCTAAGCCGGGACTAGTCTCCTACGAGCAGTACTTC | CSAKPGLVSYEQYF
TRBJ2-1 | TRBD1 | TRBV25-1 | many | TGTGCCAGCATACAGGGGTATGAGCAGTTCTTC | CASIQGYEQFF
TRBJ2-3 | TRBD1 | TRBV29-1 | few | TGCAGCGTTGAGGGACAGGGTATGGCAGATACGCAGTATTTT | CSVEGQGMADTQYF
TRBJ2-6 | . | TRBV5-5 | few | TGTGCCAGCAGCTTGGCCGCAGGGGTCATCTCTGGGGCCAACGTCCTGACTTTC | CASSLAAGVISGANVLTF
TRBJ2-1 | TRBD2 | TRBV20-1 | . | TGCAGTGCTACCTATAGCGGGAAGCAGTTCTTC | CSATYSGKQFF
TRBJ1-1 | TRBD1 | TRBV10-3 | few | TGTGCCACTCAGGGGGTACCTGAAGAAGCTTTCTTT | CATQGVPEEAFF
TRBJ2-1 | TRBD2 | TRBV10-3 | . | TGTGCCATCAGTGACATACTAGCGGGAGGGGGCGATGAGCAGTTCTTC | CAISDILAGGGDEQFF
TRBJ2-2 | . | TRBV29-1 | many | TGCAGCGTTCACAGGGGGGGGAACACCGGGGAGCTGTTTTTT | CSVHRGGNTGELFF
TRBJ1-5 | . | TRBV7-2 | many | TGTGCCAGCAGCTCGGACATTGGGAGCAATCAGCCCCAGCATTTT | CASSSDIGSNQPQHF
TRBJ2-1 | . | TRBV5-1 | few | TGCGCCAGCAGCTTTCGGCGGGCGGCCTACAATGAGCAGTTCTTC | CASSFRRAAYNEQFF
TRBJ2-1 | . | TRBV5-4 | . | TGTGCCTACTGGGAGAGTCCATCAATCAATGAGCAGTTCTTC | CAYWESPSINEQFF